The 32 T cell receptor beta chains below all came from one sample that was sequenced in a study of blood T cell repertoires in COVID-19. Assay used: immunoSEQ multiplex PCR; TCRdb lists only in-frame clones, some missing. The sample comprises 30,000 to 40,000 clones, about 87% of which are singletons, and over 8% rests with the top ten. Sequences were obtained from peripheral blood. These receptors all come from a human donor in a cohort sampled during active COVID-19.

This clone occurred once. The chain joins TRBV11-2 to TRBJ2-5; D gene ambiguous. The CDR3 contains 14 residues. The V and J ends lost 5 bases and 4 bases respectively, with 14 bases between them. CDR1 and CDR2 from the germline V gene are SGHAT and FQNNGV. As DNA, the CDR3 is TGTGCCAGCAGCCGCGCAGACTCTTCAGAGACCCAGTACTTC. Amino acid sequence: CASSRADSSETQYF.

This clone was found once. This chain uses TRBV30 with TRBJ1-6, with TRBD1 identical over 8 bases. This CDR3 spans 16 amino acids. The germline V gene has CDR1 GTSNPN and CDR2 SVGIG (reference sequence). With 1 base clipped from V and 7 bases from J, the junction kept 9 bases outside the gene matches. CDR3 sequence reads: CAWSAQRGQANSPLHF. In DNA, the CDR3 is TGTGCCTGGAGTGCACAGCGGGGACAGGCGAATTCACCCCTCCACTTT.

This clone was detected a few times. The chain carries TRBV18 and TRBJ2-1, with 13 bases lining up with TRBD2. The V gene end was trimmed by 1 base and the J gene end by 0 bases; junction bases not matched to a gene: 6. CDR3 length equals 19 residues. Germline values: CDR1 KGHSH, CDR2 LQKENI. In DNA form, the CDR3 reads TGTGCCAGCTCACCACGGCAGACTAGCGGGGGGAGCTCCTACAATGAGCAGTTCTTC. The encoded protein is CASSPRQTSGGSSYNEQFF.

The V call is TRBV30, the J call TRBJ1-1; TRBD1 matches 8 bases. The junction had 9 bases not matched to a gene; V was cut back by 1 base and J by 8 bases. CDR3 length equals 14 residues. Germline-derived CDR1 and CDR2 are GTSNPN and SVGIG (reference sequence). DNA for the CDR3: TGTGCCTGGAGTGGCAAGACAGGGGTGATAGAAGCTTTCTTT. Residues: CAWSGKTGVIEAFF.

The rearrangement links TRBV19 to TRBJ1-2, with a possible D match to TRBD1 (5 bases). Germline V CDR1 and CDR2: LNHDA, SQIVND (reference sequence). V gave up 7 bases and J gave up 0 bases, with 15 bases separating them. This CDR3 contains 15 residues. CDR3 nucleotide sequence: TGTGCCAGTAAAGATGGGGCTTTAGCTAACTATGGCTACACCTTC. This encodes CASKDGALANYGYTF.

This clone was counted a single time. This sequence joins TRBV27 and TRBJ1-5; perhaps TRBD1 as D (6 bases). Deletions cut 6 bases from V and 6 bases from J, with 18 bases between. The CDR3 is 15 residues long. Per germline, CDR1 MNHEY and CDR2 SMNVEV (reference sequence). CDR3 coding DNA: TGTGCCAGCAGGCCTAGGGCAGGGGAGGGTCAGCCCCAGCATTTT. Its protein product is CASRPRAGEGQPQHF.

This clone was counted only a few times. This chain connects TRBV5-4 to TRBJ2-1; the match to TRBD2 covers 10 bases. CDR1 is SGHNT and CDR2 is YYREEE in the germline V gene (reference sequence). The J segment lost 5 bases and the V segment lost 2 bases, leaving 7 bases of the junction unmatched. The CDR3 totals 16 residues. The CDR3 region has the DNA TGTGCCAGCAGCTTACAGCGGGGGGGAGGGGACAATGAGCAGTTCTTC. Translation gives CASSLQRGGGDNEQFF.

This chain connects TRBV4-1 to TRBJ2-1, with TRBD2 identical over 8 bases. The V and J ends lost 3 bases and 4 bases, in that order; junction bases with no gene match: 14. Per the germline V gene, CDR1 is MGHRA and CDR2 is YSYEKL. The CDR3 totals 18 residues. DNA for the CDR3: TGCGCCAGCAGCCATTTCGGAAAGAGGCGGGGGGCATACAATGAGCAGTTCTTC. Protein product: CASSHFGKRRGAYNEQFF.

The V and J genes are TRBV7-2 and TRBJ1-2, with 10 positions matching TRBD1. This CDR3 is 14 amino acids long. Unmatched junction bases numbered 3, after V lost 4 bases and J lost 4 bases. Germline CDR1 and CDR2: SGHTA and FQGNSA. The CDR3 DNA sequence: TGTGCCAGCAGCTCAAGGACAGGGGGCTATGGCTACACCTTC. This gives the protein CASSSRTGGYGYTF.

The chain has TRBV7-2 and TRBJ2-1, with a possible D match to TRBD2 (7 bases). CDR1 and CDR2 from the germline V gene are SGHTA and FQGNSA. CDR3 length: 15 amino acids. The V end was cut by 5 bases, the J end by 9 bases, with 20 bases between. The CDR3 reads CASSNPGGRSPEQFF. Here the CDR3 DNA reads TGTGCCAGCAGCAACCCCGGGGGGCGCAGTCCTGAGCAGTTCTTC.

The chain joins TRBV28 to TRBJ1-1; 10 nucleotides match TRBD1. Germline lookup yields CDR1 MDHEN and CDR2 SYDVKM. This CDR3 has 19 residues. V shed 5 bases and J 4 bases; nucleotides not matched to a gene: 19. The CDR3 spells CASSLTRPGQGMGGTEAFF. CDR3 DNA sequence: TGTGCCAGCAGTCTCACCCGCCCGGGACAGGGGATGGGGGGCACTGAAGCTTTCTTT.

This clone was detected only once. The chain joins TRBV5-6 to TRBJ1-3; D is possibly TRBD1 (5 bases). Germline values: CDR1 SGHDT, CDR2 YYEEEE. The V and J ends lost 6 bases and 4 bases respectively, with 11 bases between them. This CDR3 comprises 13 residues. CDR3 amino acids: CASTWGWGNTIYF. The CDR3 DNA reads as TGTGCCAGCACTTGGGGCTGGGGAAACACCATATATTTT. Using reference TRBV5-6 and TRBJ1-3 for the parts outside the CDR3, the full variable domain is DAGVTQSPTHLIKTRGQQVTLRCSPKSGHDTVSWYQQALGQGPQFIFQYYEEEERQRGNFPDRFSGHQFPNYSSELNVNALLLGDSALYLCASTWGWGNTIYFGEGSWLTVV.

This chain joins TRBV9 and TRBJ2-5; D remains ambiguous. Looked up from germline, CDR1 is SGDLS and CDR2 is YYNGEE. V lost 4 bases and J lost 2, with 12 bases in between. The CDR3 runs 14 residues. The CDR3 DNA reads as TGTGCCAGCAGCCCTAGTGGTCTACAAGAGACCCAGTACTTC. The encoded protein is CASSPSGLQETQYF.

The CDR3 bases are TGCAGCGTTGCGGGTAGGACGAACACCGGGGAGCTGTTTTTT. It yields the protein CSVAGRTNTGELFF. The V gene is TRBV29-1, the J gene TRBJ2-2; D is undetermined. Deletions cut 4 bases from V and 0 bases from J, with 9 bases between. The CDR3 runs 14 residues. Looked up from germline, CDR1 is SQVTM and CDR2 is ANQGSEA.

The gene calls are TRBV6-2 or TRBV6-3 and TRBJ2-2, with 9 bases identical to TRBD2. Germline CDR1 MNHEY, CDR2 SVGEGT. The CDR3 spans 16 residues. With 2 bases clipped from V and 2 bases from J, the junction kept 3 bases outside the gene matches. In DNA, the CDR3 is TGTGCCAGCAGTTACGGTCTAGCGGGAAACACCGGGGAGCTGTTTTTT. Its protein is CASSYGLAGNTGELFF.

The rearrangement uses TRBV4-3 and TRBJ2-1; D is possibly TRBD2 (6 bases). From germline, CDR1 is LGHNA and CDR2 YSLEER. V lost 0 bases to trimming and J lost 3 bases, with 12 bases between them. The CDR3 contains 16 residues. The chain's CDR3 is CASSQDFRLDYNEQFF. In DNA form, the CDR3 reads TGCGCCAGCAGCCAAGACTTTCGACTAGACTACAATGAGCAGTTCTTC.

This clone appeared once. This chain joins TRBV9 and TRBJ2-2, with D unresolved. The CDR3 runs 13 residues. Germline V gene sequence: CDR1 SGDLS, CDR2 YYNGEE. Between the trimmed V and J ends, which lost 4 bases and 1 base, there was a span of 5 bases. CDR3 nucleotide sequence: TGTGCCAGCAGCTTTCAGAACACCGGGGAGCTGTTTTTT. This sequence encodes CASSFQNTGELFF.

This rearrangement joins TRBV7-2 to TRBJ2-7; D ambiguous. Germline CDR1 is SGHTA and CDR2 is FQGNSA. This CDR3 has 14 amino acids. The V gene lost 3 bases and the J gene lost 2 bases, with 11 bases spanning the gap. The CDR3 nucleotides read TGTGCCAGCAGCTTCGGTACGCAGGCCTACGAGCAGTACTTC. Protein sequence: CASSFGTQAYEQYF. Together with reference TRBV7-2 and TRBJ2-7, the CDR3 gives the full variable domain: GAGVSQSPSNKVTEKGKDVELRCDPISGHTALYWYRQSLGQGLEFLIYFQGNSAPDKSGLPSDRFSAERTGGSVSTLTIQRTQQEDSAVYLCASSFGTQAYEQYFGPGTRLTVT.

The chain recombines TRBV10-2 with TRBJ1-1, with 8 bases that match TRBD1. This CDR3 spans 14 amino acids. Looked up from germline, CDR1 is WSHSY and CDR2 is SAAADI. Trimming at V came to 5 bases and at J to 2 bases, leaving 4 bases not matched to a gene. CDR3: CASSSQGANTEAFF. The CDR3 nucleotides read TGCGCCAGCAGTAGCCAGGGGGCCAACACTGAAGCTTTCTTT.

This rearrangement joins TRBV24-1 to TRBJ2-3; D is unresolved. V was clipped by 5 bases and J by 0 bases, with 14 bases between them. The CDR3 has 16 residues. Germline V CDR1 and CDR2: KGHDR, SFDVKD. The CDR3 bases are TGTGCCACCAGTGGCCGGAGTACCTCAAGCACAGATACGCAGTATTTT. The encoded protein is CATSGRSTSSTDTQYF.

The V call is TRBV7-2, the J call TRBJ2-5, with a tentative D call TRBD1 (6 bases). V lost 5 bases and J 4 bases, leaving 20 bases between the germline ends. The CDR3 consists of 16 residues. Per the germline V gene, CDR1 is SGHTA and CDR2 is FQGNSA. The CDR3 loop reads CASSPGAGVQGETQYF. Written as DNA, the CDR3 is TGTGCCAGCAGCCCCGGGGCAGGGGTGCAGGGAGAGACCCAGTACTTC.

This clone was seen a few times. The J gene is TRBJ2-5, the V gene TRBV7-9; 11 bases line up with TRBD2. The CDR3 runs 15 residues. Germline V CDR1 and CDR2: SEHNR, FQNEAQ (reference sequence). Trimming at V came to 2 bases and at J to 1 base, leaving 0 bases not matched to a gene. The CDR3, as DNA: TGTGCCAGCAGCTTACTAGCGGGGGGCCAAGAGACCCAGTACTTC. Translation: CASSLLAGGQETQYF.

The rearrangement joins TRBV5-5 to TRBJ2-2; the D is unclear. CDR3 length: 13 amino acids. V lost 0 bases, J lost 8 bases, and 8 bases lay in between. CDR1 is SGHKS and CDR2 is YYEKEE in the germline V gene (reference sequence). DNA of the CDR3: TGTGCCAGCAGCTTGGCAGTAATGGGGGAGCTGTTTTTT. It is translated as CASSLAVMGELFF.

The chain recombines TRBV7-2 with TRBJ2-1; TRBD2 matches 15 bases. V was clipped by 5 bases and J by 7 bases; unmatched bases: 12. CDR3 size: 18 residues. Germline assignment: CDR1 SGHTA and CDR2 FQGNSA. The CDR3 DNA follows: TGTGCCAGCAGCAAGGGACTAGCGGGAGGTGGGGTAAGGAATGAGCAGTTCTTC. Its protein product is CASSKGLAGGGVRNEQFF.

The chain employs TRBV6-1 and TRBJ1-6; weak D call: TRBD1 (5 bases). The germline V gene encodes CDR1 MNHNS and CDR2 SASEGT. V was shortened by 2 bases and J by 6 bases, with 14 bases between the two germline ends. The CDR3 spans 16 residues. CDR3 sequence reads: CASSEFPGGVNSPLHF. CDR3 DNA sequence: TGTGCCAGCAGTGAATTTCCTGGAGGGGTTAATTCACCCCTCCACTTT.

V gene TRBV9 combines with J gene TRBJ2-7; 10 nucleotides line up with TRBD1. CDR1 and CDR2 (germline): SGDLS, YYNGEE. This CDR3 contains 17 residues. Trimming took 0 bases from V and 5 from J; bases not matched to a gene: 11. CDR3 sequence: CASSVGPFADRGHEQYF. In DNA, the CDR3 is TGTGCCAGCAGCGTAGGCCCCTTCGCCGACAGGGGGCACGAGCAGTACTTC.

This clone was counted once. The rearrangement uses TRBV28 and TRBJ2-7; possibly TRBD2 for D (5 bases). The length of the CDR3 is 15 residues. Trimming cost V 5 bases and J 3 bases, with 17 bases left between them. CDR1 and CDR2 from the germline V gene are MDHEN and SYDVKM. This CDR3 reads CASSPPVGINYEQYF. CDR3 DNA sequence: TGTGCCAGCAGTCCCCCCGTCGGGATCAACTACGAGCAGTACTTC.

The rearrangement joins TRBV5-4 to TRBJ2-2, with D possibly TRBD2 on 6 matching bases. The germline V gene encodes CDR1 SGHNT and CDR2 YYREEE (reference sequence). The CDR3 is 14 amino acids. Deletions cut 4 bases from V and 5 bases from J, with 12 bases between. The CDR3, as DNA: TGTGCCAGCAGCCGACTAGGAATAACCGGGGAGCTGTTTTTT. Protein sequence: CASSRLGITGELFF. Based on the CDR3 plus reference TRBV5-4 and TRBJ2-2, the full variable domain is ETGVTQSPTHLIKTRGQQVTLRCSSQSGHNTVSWYQQALGQGPQFIFQYYREEENGRGNFPPRFSGLQFPNYSSELNVNALELDDSALYLCASSRLGITGELFFGEGSRLTVL.

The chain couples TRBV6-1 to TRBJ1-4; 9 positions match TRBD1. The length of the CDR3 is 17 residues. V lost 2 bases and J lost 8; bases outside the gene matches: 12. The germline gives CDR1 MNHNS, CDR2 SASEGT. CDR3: CASSEHGGQGVYEKLFF. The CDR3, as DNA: TGTGCCAGCAGTGAACACGGGGGACAGGGAGTGTACGAAAAACTGTTTTTT.

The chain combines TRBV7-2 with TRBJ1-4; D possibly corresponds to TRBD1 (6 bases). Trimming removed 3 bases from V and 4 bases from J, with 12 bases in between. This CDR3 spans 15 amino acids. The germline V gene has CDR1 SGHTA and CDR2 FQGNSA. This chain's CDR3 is CASSFTGTYNEKLFF. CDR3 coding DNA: TGTGCCAGCAGCTTTACCGGGACATATAATGAAAAACTGTTTTTT.

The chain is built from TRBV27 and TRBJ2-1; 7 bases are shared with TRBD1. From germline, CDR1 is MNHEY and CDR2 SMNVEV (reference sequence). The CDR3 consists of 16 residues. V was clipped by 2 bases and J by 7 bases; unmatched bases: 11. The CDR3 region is CASSLTDRTPWNEQFF. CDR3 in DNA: TGTGCCAGCAGTTTAACGGACAGGACTCCCTGGAATGAGCAGTTCTTC.

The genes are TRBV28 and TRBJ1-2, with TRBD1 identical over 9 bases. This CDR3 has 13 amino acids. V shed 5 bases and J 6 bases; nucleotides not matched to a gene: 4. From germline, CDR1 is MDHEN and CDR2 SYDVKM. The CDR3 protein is CASSHRGRDGYTF. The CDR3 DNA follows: TGTGCCAGCAGTCACAGGGGGCGGGATGGCTACACCTTC.